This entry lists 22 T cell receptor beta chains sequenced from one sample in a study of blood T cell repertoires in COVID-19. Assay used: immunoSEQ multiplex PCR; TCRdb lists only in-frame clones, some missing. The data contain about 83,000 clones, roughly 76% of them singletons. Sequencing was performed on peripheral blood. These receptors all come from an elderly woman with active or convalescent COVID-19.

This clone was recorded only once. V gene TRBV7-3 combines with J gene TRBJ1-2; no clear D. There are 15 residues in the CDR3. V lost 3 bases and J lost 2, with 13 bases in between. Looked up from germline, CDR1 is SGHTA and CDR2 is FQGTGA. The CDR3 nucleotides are TGTGCCAGCAGCTTCGGTCCATTGACAAACTATGGCTACACCTTC. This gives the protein CASSFGPLTNYGYTF.

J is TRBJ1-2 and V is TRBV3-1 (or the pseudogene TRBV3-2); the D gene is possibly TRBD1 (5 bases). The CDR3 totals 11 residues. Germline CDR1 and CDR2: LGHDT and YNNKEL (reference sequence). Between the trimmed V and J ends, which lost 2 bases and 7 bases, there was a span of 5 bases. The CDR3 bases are TGTGCCAGCAGCCAAAGGGGTGGCTACACCTTC. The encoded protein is CASSQRGGYTF.

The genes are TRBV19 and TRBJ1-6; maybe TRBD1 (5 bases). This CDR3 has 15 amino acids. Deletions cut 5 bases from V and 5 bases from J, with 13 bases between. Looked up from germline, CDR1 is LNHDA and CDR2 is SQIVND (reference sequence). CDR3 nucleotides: TGTGCCAGTAGTCCCGACAGTCTTGATAATTCACCCCTCCACTTT. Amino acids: CASSPDSLDNSPLHF.

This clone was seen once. This CDR3 is CASRYQGTGELFF. As DNA, the CDR3 is TGTGCCAGCAGATACCAGGGCACCGGGGAGCTGTTTTTT. The chain is built from TRBV9 and TRBJ2-2; D possibly corresponds to TRBD1 (5 bases). V lost 5 bases and J lost 4, with 9 bases in between. The CDR3 loop spans 13 amino acids. The germline V gene encodes CDR1 SGDLS and CDR2 YYNGEE. The variable domain in full, with the rest retrieved from reference TRBV9 and TRBJ2-2, is DSGVTQTPKHLITATGQRVTLRCSPRSGDLSVYWYQQSLDQGLQFLIQYYNGEERAKGNILERFSAQQFPDLHSELNLSSLELGDSALYFCASRYQGTGELFFGEGSRLTVL.

The CDR3 region is CASSWGVQETQYF. CDR3 sequence (DNA): TGTGCCAGCAGTTGGGGAGTACAAGAGACCCAGTACTTC. This chain uses TRBV6-5 with TRBJ2-5, with a possible D match to TRBD2 (5 bases). The CDR3 is made up of 13 amino acids. CDR1 and CDR2 from the germline V gene are MNHEY and SVGAGI. V was clipped by 4 bases and J by 2 bases, with 8 bases between them.

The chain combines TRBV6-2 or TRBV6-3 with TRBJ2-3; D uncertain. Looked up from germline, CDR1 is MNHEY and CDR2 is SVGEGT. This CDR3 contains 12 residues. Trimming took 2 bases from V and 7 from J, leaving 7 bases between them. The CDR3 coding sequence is TGTGCCAGCAGTTACGGGCAGCATACGCAGTATTTT. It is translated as CASSYGQHTQYF.

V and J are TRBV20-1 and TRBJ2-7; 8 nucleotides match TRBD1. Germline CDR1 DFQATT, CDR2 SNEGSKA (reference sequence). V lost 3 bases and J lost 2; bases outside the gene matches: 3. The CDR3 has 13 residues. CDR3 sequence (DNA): TGCAGTGCTAGTCGACAGGGGACCTACGAGCAGTACTTC. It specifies CSASRQGTYEQYF.

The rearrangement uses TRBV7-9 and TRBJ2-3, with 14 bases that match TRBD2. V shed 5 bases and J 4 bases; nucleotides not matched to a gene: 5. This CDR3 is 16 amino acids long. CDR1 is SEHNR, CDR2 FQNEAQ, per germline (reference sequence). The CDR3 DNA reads TGTGCCAGCAGCACCCGACTAGCGGGGGGGCCAGATACGCAGTATTTT. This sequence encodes CASSTRLAGGPDTQYF.

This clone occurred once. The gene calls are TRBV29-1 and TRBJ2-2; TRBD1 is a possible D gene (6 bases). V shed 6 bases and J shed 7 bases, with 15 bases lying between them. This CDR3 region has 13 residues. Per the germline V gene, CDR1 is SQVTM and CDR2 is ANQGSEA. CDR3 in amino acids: CSVQLGANGELFF. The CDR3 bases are TGCAGCGTCCAACTGGGGGCTAACGGGGAGCTGTTTTTT.

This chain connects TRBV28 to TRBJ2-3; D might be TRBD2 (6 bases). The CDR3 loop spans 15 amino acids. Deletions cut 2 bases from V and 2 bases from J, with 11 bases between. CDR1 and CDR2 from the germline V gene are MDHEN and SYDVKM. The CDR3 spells CASSLTGLHTDTQYF. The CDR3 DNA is TGTGCCAGCAGTTTAACGGGACTCCACACAGATACGCAGTATTTT.

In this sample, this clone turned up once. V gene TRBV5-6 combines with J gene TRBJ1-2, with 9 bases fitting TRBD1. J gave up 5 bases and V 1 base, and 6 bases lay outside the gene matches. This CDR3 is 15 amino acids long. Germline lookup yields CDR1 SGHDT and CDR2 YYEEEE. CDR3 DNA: TGTGCCAGCAGCTTGTGGGACAGGGATTGGTATGGCTACACCTTC. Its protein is CASSLWDRDWYGYTF.

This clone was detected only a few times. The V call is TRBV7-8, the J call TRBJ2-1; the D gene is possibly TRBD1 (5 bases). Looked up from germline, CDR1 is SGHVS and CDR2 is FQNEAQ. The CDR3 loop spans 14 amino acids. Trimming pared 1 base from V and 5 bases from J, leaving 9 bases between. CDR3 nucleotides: TGTGCCAGCAGCTTAGGGGCAGGGCACAATGAGCAGTTCTTC. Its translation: CASSLGAGHNEQFF.

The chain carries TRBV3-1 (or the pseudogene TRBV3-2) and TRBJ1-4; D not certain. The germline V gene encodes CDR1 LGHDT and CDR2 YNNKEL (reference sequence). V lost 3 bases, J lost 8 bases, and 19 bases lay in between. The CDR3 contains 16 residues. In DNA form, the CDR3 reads TGTGCCAGCAGCCAGGGCGGGAACCCAAATCGGGAAAAACTGTTTTTT. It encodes CASSQGGNPNREKLFF.

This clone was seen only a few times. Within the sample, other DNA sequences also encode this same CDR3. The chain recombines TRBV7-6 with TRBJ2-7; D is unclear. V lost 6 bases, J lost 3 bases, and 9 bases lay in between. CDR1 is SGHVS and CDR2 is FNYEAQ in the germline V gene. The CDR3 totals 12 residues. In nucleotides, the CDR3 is TGTGCCAGCAGTGATGACATCTACGAGCAGTACTTC. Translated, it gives CASSDDIYEQYF. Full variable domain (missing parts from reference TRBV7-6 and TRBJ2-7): GAGVSQSPRYKVTKRGQDVALRCDPISGHVSLYWYRQALGQGPEFLTYFNYEAQQDKSGLPNDRFSAERPEGSISTLTIQRTEQRDSAMYRCASSDDIYEQYFGPGTRLTVT.

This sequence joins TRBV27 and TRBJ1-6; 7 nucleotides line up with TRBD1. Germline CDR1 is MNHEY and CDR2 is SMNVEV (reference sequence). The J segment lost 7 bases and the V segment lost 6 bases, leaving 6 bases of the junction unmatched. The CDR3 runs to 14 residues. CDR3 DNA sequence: TGTGCCAGCAGGGTGACAGGGTTCAATTCACCCCTCCACTTT. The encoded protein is CASRVTGFNSPLHF.

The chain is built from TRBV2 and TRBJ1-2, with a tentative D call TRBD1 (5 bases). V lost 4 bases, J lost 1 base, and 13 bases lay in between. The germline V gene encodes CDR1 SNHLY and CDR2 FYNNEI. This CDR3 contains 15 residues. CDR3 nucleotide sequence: TGTGCCAGCAGTGTAGGGGTTTGGGATAACTATGGCTACACCTTC. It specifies CASSVGVWDNYGYTF.

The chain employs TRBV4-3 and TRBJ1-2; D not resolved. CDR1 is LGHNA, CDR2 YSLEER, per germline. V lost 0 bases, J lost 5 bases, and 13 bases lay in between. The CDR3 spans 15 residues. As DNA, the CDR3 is TGCGCCAGCAGCCAAGATCTGGAGACGATATATGGCTACACCTTC. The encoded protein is CASSQDLETIYGYTF.

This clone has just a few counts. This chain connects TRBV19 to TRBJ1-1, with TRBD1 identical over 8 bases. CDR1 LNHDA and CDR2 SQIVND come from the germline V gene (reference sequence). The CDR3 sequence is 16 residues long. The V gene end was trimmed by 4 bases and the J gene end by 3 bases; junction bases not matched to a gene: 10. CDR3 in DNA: TGTGCCAGTAGTACGTTGGACAGGGTGCGGGACACTGAAGCTTTCTTT. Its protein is CASSTLDRVRDTEAFF.

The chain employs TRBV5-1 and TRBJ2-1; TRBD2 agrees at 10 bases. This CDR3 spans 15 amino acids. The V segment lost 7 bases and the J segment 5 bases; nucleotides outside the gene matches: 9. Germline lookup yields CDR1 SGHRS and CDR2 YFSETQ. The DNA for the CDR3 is TGCGCCAGCGGCAGCGGGGGGGCTAGGAACAATGAGCAGTTCTTC. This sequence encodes CASGSGGARNNEQFF.

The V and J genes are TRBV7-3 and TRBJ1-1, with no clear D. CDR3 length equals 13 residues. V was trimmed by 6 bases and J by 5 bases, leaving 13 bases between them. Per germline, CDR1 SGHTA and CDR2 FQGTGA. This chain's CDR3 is CASSYQGGTEAFF. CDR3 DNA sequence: TGTGCCAGCAGTTACCAAGGAGGGACTGAAGCTTTCTTT. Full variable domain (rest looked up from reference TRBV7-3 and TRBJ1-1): GAGVSQTPSNKVTEKGKYVELRCDPISGHTALYWYRQSLGQGPEFLIYFQGTGAADDSGLPNDRFFAVRPEGSVSTLKIQRTERGDSAVYLCASSYQGGTEAFFGQGTRLTVV.

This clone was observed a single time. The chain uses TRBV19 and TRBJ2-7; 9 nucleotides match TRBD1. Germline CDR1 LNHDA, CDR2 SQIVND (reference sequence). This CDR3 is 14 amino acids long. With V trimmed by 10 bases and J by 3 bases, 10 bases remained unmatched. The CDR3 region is CATRQRQGVYEQYF. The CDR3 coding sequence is TGTGCCACCAGGCAGCGACAGGGGGTCTACGAGCAGTACTTC.

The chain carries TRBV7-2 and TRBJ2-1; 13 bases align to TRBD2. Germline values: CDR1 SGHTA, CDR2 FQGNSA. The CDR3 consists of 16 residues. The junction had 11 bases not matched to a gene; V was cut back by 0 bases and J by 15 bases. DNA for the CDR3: TGTGCCAGCAGCTTAGCCACTAGCGGGGGGGCCACGTATCTGTTCTTC. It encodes CASSLATSGGATYLFF.